This TCR beta chain was captured by sequencing in a study of blood T cells in healthy people across ages. Trimming took off 3 bases at V and 6 bases at J, with 11 bases between the two ends. Germline lookup yields CDR1 MNHEY and CDR2 SMNVEV (reference sequence). The CDR3 length is 13 residues. Using a J-beta primer mix together with a sample-barcoded 5' primer, a second PCR was run for about 6 to 11 cycles. Via MiXCR, TCRdb re-called the 5' RACE reads, giving one row per CDR3 protein. Of approximately 1.5 million distinct CDR3 sequences in the sample, 40% to 45% are singletons; the top ten hold 4%. This chain links TRBV27 with TRBJ1-1; D unresolved. The material sequenced was blood. The clonotype originates from a woman between 18 and 29 years old in good health. The CDR3 coding sequence is TGTGCCAGCAGTTTTGCCCTCTTTTCTGAAGCTTTCTTT. Its protein product is CASSFALFSEAFF.